The 10 T cell receptor beta chains below come from one sample, sequenced in a study of blood T cell repertoires in COVID-19. Profiling relied on immunoSEQ multiplex PCR, and the TCRdb table lists in-frame clones only, not all of them. The profile covers 230,000 or so clones, with 80% to 90% appearing a single time and around 7% taken by the ten largest. The sequenced sample was peripheral blood. The receptors stem from a woman of 80 years or more with COVID-19, enrolled during active disease.

The chain uses TRBV18 and TRBJ2-5; D not resolved. Germline V CDR1 and CDR2: KGHSH, LQKENI. The CDR3 is 13 residues long. The V end was cut by 2 bases, the J end by 5 bases, with 9 bases between. The DNA for the CDR3 is TGTGCCAGCTCACCAACCGGTTTCGAGACCCAGTACTTC. Translating it yields CASSPTGFETQYF.

The chain combines TRBV7-9 with TRBJ2-2; D is perhaps TRBD1 (6 bases). V was pared by 3 bases and J by 2 bases, with 13 bases between. Germline lookup yields CDR1 SEHNR and CDR2 FQNEAQ (reference sequence). The length of the CDR3 is 16 residues. CDR3 sequence: CASSFTGSLNTGELFF. Written as DNA, the CDR3 is TGTGCCAGCAGCTTCACAGGGAGCCTCAACACCGGGGAGCTGTTTTTT.

The chain employs TRBV30 and TRBJ1-5; 9 nucleotides align to TRBD1. V lost 4 bases and J lost 5; bases outside the gene matches: 9. Germline V gives CDR1 GTSNPN, CDR2 SVGIG (reference sequence). The CDR3 covers 15 residues. The CDR3 loop reads CAWTSGTGRDQPQHF. The CDR3 DNA is TGTGCCTGGACTTCTGGGACAGGGAGGGATCAGCCCCAGCATTTT.

The chain employs TRBV5-4 and TRBJ2-2; 7 bases are a match to TRBD1. CDR1 and CDR2 from the germline V gene are SGHNT and YYREEE (reference sequence). The CDR3 has 15 residues. Germline trimming cut 3 bases from V and 5 bases from J; bases unmatched to any gene: 7. CDR3 residues: CASSSRQGSTGELFF. CDR3 DNA sequence: TGTGCCAGCAGCTCCCGACAGGGATCAACCGGGGAGCTGTTTTTT.

This chain uses TRBV20-1 with TRBJ2-7, with TRBD2 identical over 7 bases. There are 13 residues in the CDR3. Germline V CDR1 and CDR2: DFQATT, SNEGSKA (reference sequence). V lost 3 bases and J lost 2; bases outside the gene matches: 4. For the CDR3, the DNA is TGCAGTGCTAGTCCCGGGACTACCTACGAGCAGTACTTC. Its protein is CSASPGTTYEQYF.

This chain uses TRBV6-5 with TRBJ2-2; 15 nucleotides line up with TRBD2. CDR1 is MNHEY and CDR2 is SVGAGI in the germline V gene. The V segment lost 6 bases and the J segment 7 bases; nucleotides outside the gene matches: 3. This CDR3 comprises 15 residues. The DNA of the CDR3 is TGTGCCAGCAGCGGGACTAGCGGGGGGAACGGGGAGCTGTTTTTT. Its protein product is CASSGTSGGNGELFF.

The V call is TRBV4-1, the J call TRBJ2-7; 11 bases map to TRBD2. Per germline, CDR1 MGHRA and CDR2 YSYEKL. There are 16 residues in the CDR3. Unmatched junction bases numbered 5, after V lost 1 base and J lost 3 bases. CDR3 coding DNA: TGCGCCAGCAGCCAAGGGCTAGCGGGGGGACGCTACGAGCAGTACTTC. Translated, it gives CASSQGLAGGRYEQYF.

The chain links TRBV24-1 to TRBJ1-2, with TRBD1 matching 10 bases. The CDR3 is 15 amino acids. V lost 3 bases, J lost 1 base, and 1 base stayed unmatched. CDR1 is KGHDR and CDR2 is SFDVKD in the germline V gene. CDR3 coding DNA: TGTGCCACCAGTGATCGGACAGGGGGTAACTATGGCTACACCTTC. It specifies CATSDRTGGNYGYTF.

This clone was found once. V and J are TRBV2 and TRBJ1-1; 9 bases align to TRBD1. The CDR3 consists of 14 residues. J was trimmed by 6 bases and V by 6 bases; bases with no gene match: 8. CDR1 is SNHLY and CDR2 is FYNNEI in the germline V gene. This CDR3 is CASSSQGAIAEAFF. The CDR3 coding sequence is TGTGCCAGCAGCTCACAGGGGGCGATCGCTGAAGCTTTCTTT. Filled out from reference TRBV2 and TRBJ1-1, the complete variable domain reads EPEVTQTPSHQVTQMGQEVILRCVPISNHLYFYWYRQILGQKVEFLVSFYNNEISEKSEIFDDQFSVERPDGSNFTLKIRSTKLEDSAMYFCASSSQGAIAEAFFGQGTRLTVV.

This chain uses TRBV19 with TRBJ1-1; D possibly corresponds to TRBD1 (5 bases). CDR1 and CDR2 from the germline V gene are LNHDA and SQIVND (reference sequence). The length of the CDR3 is 14 residues. Trimming removed 5 bases from V and 1 base from J, with 11 bases in between. CDR3 nucleotides: TGTGCCAGTAGTTGGGGAACAGGGAACACTGAAGCTTTCTTT. Protein product: CASSWGTGNTEAFF.